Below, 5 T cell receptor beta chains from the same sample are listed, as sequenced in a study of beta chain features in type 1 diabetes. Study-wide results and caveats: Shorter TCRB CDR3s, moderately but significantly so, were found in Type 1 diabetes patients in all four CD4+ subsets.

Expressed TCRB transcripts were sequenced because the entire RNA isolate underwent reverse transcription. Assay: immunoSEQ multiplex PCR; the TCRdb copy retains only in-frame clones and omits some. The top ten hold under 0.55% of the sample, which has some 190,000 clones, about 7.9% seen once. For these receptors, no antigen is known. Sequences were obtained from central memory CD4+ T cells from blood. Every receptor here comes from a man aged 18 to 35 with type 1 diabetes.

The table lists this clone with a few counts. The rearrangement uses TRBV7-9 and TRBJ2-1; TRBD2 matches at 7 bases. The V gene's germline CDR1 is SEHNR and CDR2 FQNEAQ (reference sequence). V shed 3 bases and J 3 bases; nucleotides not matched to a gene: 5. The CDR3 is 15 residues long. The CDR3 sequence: CASSFVLADYNEQFF. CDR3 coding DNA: TGTGCCAGCAGCTTTGTCCTAGCGGACTACAATGAGCAGTTCTTC.

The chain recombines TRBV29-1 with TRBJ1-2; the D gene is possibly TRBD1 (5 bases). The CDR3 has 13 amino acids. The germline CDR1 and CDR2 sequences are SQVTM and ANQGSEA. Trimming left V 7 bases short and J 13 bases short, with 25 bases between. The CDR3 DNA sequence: TGCAGCGGGGTACTTAGTCTGGCGGGACTCCTCACCTTC. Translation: CSGVLSLAGLLTF.

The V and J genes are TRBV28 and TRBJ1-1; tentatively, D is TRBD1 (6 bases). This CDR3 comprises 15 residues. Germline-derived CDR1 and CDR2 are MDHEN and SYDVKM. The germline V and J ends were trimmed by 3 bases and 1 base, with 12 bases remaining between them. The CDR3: CASSLVGGENTEAFF. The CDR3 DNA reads TGTGCCAGCAGTTTGGTAGGGGGAGAGAACACTGAAGCTTTCTTT.

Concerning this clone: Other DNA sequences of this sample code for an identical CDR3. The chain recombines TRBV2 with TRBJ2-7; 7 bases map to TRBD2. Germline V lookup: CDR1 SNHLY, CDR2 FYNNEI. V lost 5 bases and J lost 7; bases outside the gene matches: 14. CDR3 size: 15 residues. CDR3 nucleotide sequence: TGTGCCAGCAGTCCCCGCAGCGGGGTGGGGGGGGAGCAGTACTTC. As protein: CASSPRSGVGGEQYF. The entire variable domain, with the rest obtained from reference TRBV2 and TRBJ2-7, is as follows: EPEVTQTPSHQVTQMGQEVILRCVPISNHLYFYWYRQILGQKVEFLVSFYNNEISEKSEIFDDQFSVERPDGSNFTLKIRSTKLEDSAMYFCASSPRSGVGGEQYFGPGTRLTVT.

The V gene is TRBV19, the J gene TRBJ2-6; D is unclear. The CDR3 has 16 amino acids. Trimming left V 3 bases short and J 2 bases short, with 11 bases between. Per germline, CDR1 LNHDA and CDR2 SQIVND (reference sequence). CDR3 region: CASSIWQAPGANVLTF. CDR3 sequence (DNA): TGTGCCAGTAGTATTTGGCAGGCCCCTGGGGCCAACGTCCTGACTTTC.